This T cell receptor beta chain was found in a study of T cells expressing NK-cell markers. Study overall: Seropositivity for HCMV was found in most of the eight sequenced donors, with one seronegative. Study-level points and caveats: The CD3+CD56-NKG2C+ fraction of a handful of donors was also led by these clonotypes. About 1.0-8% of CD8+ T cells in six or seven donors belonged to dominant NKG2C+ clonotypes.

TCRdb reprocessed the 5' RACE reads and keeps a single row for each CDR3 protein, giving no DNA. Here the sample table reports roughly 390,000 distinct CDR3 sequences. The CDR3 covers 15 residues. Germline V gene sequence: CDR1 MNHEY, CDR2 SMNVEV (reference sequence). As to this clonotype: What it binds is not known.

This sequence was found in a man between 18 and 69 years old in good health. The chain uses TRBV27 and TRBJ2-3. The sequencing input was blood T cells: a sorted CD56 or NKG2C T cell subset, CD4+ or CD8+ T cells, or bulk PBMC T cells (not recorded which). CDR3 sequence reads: CASSLGTFGKDTQYF.